This T cell receptor (beta chain) was sequenced for a study of blood T cell repertoires in COVID-19. About the study: The origin of the acute and convalescent COVID-19 samples was the United States, Italy and Spain. T cells, B-cell-depleted T cells, or PBMCs supplied cDNA or gDNA.

TCRdb's table, derived via immunoSEQ multiplex PCR, lists solely in-frame clones and lacks some. The sample has hundreds of thousands of clones, around 90% seen once; the top ten hold approximately 2.1%. Clinical history reported by participants formed the basis on which cohorts were assigned. The length of the CDR3 is 13 residues. Germline-derived CDR1 and CDR2 are LNHDA and SQIVND (reference sequence). The V gene lost 3 bases and the J gene lost 2 bases, with 8 bases spanning the gap. The chain carries TRBV19 and TRBJ2-7; TRBD1 is a possible D gene (5 bases). The sequence came from a woman between 40 and 50 years old with acute COVID-19. Sequences were obtained from PBMCs or T cells enriched from blood (not recorded which). CDR3 sequence: CASSIGRAYEQYF. As DNA, the CDR3 is TGTGCCAGTAGTATTGGCAGGGCCTACGAGCAGTACTTC.